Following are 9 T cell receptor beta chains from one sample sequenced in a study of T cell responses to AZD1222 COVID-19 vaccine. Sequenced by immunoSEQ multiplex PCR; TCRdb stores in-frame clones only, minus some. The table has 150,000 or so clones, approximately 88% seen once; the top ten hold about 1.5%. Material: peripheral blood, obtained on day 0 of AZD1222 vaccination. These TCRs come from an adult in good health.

The CDR3 bases are TGTGCCAGCAATCCCCTCAGAACCACAGATACGCAGTATTTT. Protein product: CASNPLRTTDTQYF. The rearrangement links TRBV2 to TRBJ2-3; D remains ambiguous. Germline assignment: CDR1 SNHLY and CDR2 FYNNEI. V was pared by 7 bases and J by 2 bases, with 13 bases between. The CDR3 contains 14 residues.

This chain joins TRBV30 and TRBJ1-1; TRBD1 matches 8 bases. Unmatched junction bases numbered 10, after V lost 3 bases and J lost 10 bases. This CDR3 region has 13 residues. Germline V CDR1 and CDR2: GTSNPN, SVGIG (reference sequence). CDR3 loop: CAWRGTGRPGAFF. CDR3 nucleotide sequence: TGTGCCTGGAGGGGGACAGGAAGACCGGGAGCTTTCTTT.

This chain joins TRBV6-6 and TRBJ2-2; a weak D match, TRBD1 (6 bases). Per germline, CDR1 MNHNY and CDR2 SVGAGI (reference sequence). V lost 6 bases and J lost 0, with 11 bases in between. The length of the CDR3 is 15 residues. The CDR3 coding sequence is TGTGCCAGCAGCTACAGGGACCCGAACACCGGGGAGCTGTTTTTT. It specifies CASSYRDPNTGELFF.

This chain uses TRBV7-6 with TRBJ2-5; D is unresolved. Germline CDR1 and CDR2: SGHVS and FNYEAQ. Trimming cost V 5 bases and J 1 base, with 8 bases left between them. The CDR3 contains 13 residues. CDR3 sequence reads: CASSLPPQETQYF. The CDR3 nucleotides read TGTGCCAGCAGCCTACCCCCCCAAGAGACCCAGTACTTC.

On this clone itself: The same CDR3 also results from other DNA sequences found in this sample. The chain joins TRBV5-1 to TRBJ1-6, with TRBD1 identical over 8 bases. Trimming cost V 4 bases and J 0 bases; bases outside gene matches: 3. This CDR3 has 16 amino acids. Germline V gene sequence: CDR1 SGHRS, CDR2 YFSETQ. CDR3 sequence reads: CASSRDRSSYNSPLHF. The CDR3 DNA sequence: TGCGCCAGCAGCCGGGACAGGAGCTCCTATAATTCACCCCTCCACTTT. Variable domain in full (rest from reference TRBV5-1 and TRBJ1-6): KAGVTQTPRYLIKTRGQQVTLSCSPISGHRSVSWYQQTPGQGLQFLFEYFSETQRNKGNFPGRFSGRQFSNSRSEMNVSTLELGDSALYLCASSRDRSSYNSPLHFGNGTRLTVT.

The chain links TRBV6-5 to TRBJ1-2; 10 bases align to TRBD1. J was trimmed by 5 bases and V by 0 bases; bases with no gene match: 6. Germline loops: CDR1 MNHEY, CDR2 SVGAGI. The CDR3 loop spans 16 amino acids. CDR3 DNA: TGTGCCAGCAGTTACTCCGGACAGGGGGGGCTATATGGCTACACCTTC. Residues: CASSYSGQGGLYGYTF.

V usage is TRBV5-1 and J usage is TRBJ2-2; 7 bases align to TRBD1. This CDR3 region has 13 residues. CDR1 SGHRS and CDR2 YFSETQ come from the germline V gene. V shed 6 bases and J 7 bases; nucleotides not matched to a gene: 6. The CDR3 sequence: CASNPTGFGELFF. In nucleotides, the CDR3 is TGCGCCAGCAACCCGACAGGGTTCGGGGAGCTGTTTTTT. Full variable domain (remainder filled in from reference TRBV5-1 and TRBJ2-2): KAGVTQTPRYLIKTRGQQVTLSCSPISGHRSVSWYQQTPGQGLQFLFEYFSETQRNKGNFPGRFSGRQFSNSRSEMNVSTLELGDSALYLCASNPTGFGELFFGEGSRLTVL.

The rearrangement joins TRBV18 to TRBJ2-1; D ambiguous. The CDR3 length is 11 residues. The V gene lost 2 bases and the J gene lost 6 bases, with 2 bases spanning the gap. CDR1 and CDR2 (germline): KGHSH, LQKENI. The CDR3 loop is CASSPGNEQFF. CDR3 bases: TGTGCCAGCTCACCAGGCAATGAGCAGTTCTTC.

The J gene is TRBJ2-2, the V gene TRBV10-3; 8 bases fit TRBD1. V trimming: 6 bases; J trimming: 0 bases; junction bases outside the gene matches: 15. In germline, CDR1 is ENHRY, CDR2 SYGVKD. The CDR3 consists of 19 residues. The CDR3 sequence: CAIRNLGQGPNANTGELFF. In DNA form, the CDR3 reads TGTGCCATCAGGAACCTTGGACAGGGCCCCAACGCGAACACCGGGGAGCTGTTTTTT.